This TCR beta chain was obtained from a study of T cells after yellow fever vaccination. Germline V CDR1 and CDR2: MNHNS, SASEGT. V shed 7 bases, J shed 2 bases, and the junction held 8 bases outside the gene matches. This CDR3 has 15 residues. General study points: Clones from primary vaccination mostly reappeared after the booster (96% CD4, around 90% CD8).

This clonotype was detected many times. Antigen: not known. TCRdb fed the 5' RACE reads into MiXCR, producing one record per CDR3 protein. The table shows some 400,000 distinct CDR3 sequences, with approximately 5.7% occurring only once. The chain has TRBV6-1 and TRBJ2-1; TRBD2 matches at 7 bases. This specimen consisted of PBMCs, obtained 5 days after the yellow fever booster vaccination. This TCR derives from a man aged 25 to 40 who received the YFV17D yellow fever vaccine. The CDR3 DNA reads TGTGCCAGCACCACGGGGGGTCCAACCTACAATGAGCAGTTCTTC. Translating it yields CASTTGGPTYNEQFF.